This record looks at one TCR beta chain sequence and its context. Profiling relied on immunoSEQ multiplex PCR, and the TCRdb table lists in-frame clones only, not all of them. Here the sample spans more than 300,000 clones, more than 85% being singletons. The data were obtained in a study of blood T cell repertoires in COVID-19. Across the study: Whether acute or convalescent, the COVID-19 samples came from the United States, Italy and Spain.

V dropped 0 bases and J dropped 5; count of bases not matched to a gene: 8. The CDR3 loop spans 16 amino acids. Germline CDR1 is SEHNR and CDR2 is FQNEAQ (reference sequence). The study recruited people aged about 18 to 95 years across around 24 US areas. Researchers sorted participants into cohorts using their self-reported clinical history. In the 2 weeks before study entry, exposed participants met a COVID-19 case, which was PCR-confirmed or clinician-diagnosed. Sequenced material: PBMCs or T cells enriched from blood (not recorded which). The receptor's source is a woman aged 30 to 39 who had been exposed to COVID-19. This chain links TRBV7-9 with TRBJ2-7; 9 nucleotides agree with TRBD1. The DNA for the CDR3 is TGTGCCAGCAGCTTAGCCCTGGACAGGGGAGAGGACGAGCAGTACTTC. Translation gives CASSLALDRGEDEQYF.